The 31 T cell receptor beta chains in this list originate from one sample, sequenced in a study of shared clonotypes between healthy human individuals. Only in-frame clones appear in the TCRdb table, and some are missing; sequencing was by immunoSEQ multiplex PCR. The data hold about 2.1 million clones, with 93% observed a single time. CD8 cells regarded as naive lacked CD45RO, were positively chosen for CCR7, and omitted terminally differentiated effector memory CD45RA+ cells. The specimen was naive CD8+ T cells from PBMCs. The receptors here all came from a young man in good health. Some clones in this sample may be carry-over from other donors' samples.

This clone is a singleton in its sample. The CDR3 loop is CASSWGTGNAFF. The CDR3, as DNA: TGTGCCAGCAGCTGGGGGACAGGGAATGCTTTCTTT. The chain joins TRBV11-2 to TRBJ1-1, with TRBD1 matching 9 bases. V shed 4 bases and J 11 bases; nucleotides not matched to a gene: 5. Germline values: CDR1 SGHAT, CDR2 FQNNGV. CDR3 length: 12 amino acids. The complete variable domain, with remaining parts taken from reference TRBV11-2 and TRBJ1-1, reads EAGVAQSPRYKIIEKRQSVAFWCNPISGHATLYWYQQILGQGPKLLIQFQNNGVVDDSQLPKDRFSAERLKGVDSTLKIQPAKLEDSAVYLCASSWGTGNAFFGQGTRLTVV.

This clone was recorded only once. This chain uses TRBV28 with TRBJ2-2, with 7 bases that match TRBD2. J gave up 8 bases and V 0 bases, and 3 bases lay outside the gene matches. The CDR3 contains 14 residues. Germline V gene lookup returns CDR1 MDHEN and CDR2 SYDVKM. CDR3 sequence reads: CASSLWGGQGELFF. CDR3 in DNA: TGTGCCAGCAGTTTATGGGGAGGGCAAGGGGAGCTGTTTTTT.

In regard to this clone: The same CDR3 arises from other DNA sequences in this sample as well. The gene calls are TRBV15 and TRBJ2-3; 8 bases line up with TRBD2. CDR1 is LNHNV and CDR2 is YYDKDF in the germline V gene (reference sequence). J gave up 4 bases and V 1 base, and 4 bases lay outside the gene matches. The CDR3 contains 15 residues. In DNA, the CDR3 is TGTGCCACCAGCAGAGTGGCGGGAGGACCAGATACGCAGTATTTT. Protein sequence: CATSRVAGGPDTQYF.

This clone was counted a single time. This rearrangement joins TRBV5-1 to TRBJ2-1, with D maybe TRBD1 (6 bases). V was trimmed by 5 bases and J by 0 bases, leaving 12 bases between them. Germline CDR1 and CDR2: SGHRS and YFSETQ. The CDR3 runs to 15 residues. CDR3 loop: CASRQQGSSYNEQFF. CDR3 sequence (DNA): TGCGCCAGCAGACAGCAGGGGAGCTCCTACAATGAGCAGTTCTTC.

The chain uses TRBV27 and TRBJ2-7, with 9 positions matching TRBD1. Looked up from germline, CDR1 is MNHEY and CDR2 is SMNVEV (reference sequence). This CDR3 is built from 16 residues. Losses at the gene ends were 0 bases for V and 6 bases for J; bases not matched to a gene: 9. Here the CDR3 reads CASSLSPGTGKAEQYF. The DNA of the CDR3 is TGTGCCAGCAGTTTATCCCCGGGGACAGGGAAAGCCGAGCAGTACTTC.

The gene calls are TRBV27 and TRBJ2-7; 10 nucleotides agree with TRBD2. The CDR3 length is 16 residues. The germline gives CDR1 MNHEY, CDR2 SMNVEV (reference sequence). V was pared by 3 bases and J by 7 bases, with 12 bases of the junction left unmatched. The DNA for the CDR3 is TGTGCCAGCAGTTTTAGTGGTAGCGGGAGGATAATTGAGCAGTACTTC. It translates to CASSFSGSGRIIEQYF.

The CDR3 region has the DNA TGTGCCTCCGGCCGGGGGGGAAGGGCTGAAGCTTTCTTT. Its protein product is CASGRGGRAEAFF. The chain uses TRBV15 and TRBJ1-1; D may be TRBD1 (5 bases). Per germline, CDR1 LNHNV and CDR2 YYDKDF (reference sequence). The CDR3 is made up of 13 amino acids. V lost 11 bases and J lost 6, with 19 bases in between.

This rearrangement joins TRBV7-9 to TRBJ2-1; TRBD2 matches at 7 bases. Germline assignment: CDR1 SEHNR and CDR2 FQNEAQ (reference sequence). CDR3 length: 15 amino acids. The V and J ends lost 5 bases and 3 bases, in that order; junction bases with no gene match: 7. DNA for the CDR3: TGTGCCAGCAGCCAACTAGCGCCACTCTACAATGAGCAGTTCTTC. Its translation is CASSQLAPLYNEQFF.

V gene TRBV29-1 combines with J gene TRBJ2-1, with 11 bases fitting TRBD1. Germline V lookup: CDR1 SQVTM, CDR2 ANQGSEA. The CDR3 is made up of 14 amino acids. V lost 5 bases and J lost 2; bases outside the gene matches: 2. The CDR3 is CSVPGQGAYNEQFF. The CDR3, as DNA: TGCAGCGTTCCGGGACAGGGGGCCTACAATGAGCAGTTCTTC.

The V and J genes are TRBV5-1 and TRBJ2-7; 8 bases fit TRBD1. The CDR3 has 16 amino acids. Germline lookup yields CDR1 SGHRS and CDR2 YFSETQ. Trimming at V came to 3 bases and at J to 4 bases, leaving 12 bases not matched to a gene. CDR3 sequence: CASSSFTGQEGYEQYF. In DNA form, the CDR3 reads TGCGCCAGCAGCTCATTCACGGGACAGGAGGGGTACGAGCAGTACTTC.

The V call is TRBV27, the J call TRBJ2-5, with TRBD2 as a possible D gene (5 bases). CDR3 length: 15 residues. CDR1 is MNHEY and CDR2 is SMNVEV in the germline V gene (reference sequence). Trimming stripped 5 bases from V and 5 bases from J, with 18 bases between. The DNA of the CDR3 is TGTGCCAGCAGTCCCCCCAACGAGGGCTTGGAGACCCAGTACTTC. Translating gives CASSPPNEGLETQYF.

CDR3 protein: CASSFRLHLKEKLFF. In DNA form, the CDR3 reads TGTGCCAGCAGTTTTCGATTGCACCTAAAGGAAAAACTGTTTTTT. The chain recombines TRBV27 with TRBJ1-4; D is uncertain. This CDR3 spans 15 amino acids. CDR1 and CDR2 from the germline V gene are MNHEY and SMNVEV (reference sequence). The V and J ends lost 3 bases and 8 bases respectively, with 16 bases between them.

The chain employs TRBV15 and TRBJ2-1; D possibly matches TRBD1 or TRBD2 (7 bases each). This CDR3 comprises 23 residues. V was cut by 5 bases and J by 4 bases, with 39 bases left in between. Germline V lookup: CDR1 LNHNV, CDR2 YYDKDF (reference sequence). The DNA of the CDR3 is TGTGCCACCAGCCTGCGCCGGGACAGTGGGACGGTACCGGGGACTACTCTATACAATGAGCAGTTCTTC. The encoded protein is CATSLRRDSGTVPGTTLYNEQFF.

V is TRBV19 and J is TRBJ2-1, with D perhaps TRBD2 (6 bases). Trimming removed 3 bases at V and 9 bases at J, with 12 bases between. Looked up from germline, CDR1 is LNHDA and CDR2 is SQIVND (reference sequence). This CDR3 comprises 13 residues. CDR3 amino acids: CASSILVGGEQFF. The CDR3 DNA reads TGTGCCAGTAGTATTTTAGTCGGGGGTGAGCAGTTCTTC.

V gene TRBV6-5 combines with J gene TRBJ2-7; 12 nucleotides line up with TRBD1. Trimming cost V 6 bases and J 4 bases; bases outside gene matches: 7. The CDR3 consists of 15 residues. The germline CDR1 and CDR2 sequences are MNHEY and SVGAGI. Written as DNA, the CDR3 is TGTGCCAGCAGGCCCGGGACAGGGGGCTTGTACGAGCAGTACTTC. This translates into CASRPGTGGLYEQYF.

This clone was detected only once. The chain joins TRBV27 to TRBJ2-7; D call uncertain. This CDR3 region has 15 residues. The V end lost 0 bases, the J end lost 3 bases, and 12 bases lay between the germline ends. Germline V gene lookup returns CDR1 MNHEY and CDR2 SMNVEV (reference sequence). This CDR3 reads CASSLSLGLGYEQYF. The CDR3 DNA follows: TGTGCCAGCAGTTTATCCCTCGGGCTCGGCTACGAGCAGTACTTC.

The chain has TRBV6-6 and TRBJ2-2; TRBD1 is a possible D gene (5 bases). V gave up 2 bases and J gave up 17 bases, with 18 bases separating them. The CDR3 runs to 13 residues. Germline V gives CDR1 MNHNY, CDR2 SVGAGI (reference sequence). The CDR3 sequence: CASSYPDGGAVFF. The DNA of the CDR3 is TGTGCCAGCAGTTACCCGGACGGTGGGGCTGTTTTTTTT.

Comments on this clone: Other DNA sequences in the sample encode the same CDR3. The V gene is TRBV28, the J gene TRBJ1-1, with D unresolved. With 2 bases removed from V and 1 base from J, the gap between germline ends came to 8 bases. CDR1 and CDR2 (germline): MDHEN, SYDVKM. The CDR3 is made up of 14 amino acids. The CDR3 region is CASSLRGRNTEAFF. In DNA form, the CDR3 reads TGTGCCAGCAGTTTAAGAGGGCGGAACACTGAAGCTTTCTTT.

Comment on this clone: Additional DNA sequences in this sample encode the identical CDR3. The J gene is TRBJ1-1, the V gene TRBV27, with TRBD1 matching 7 bases. V lost 3 bases to trimming and J lost 0 bases; unmatched junction nucleotides: 1. Germline assignment: CDR1 MNHEY and CDR2 SMNVEV (reference sequence). This CDR3 spans 14 amino acids. In nucleotides, the CDR3 is TGTGCCAGCAGTTTTCAGGGGGTGAACACTGAAGCTTTCTTT. Amino acid sequence: CASSFQGVNTEAFF.

The rearrangement uses TRBV7-9 and TRBJ2-7, with TRBD2 identical over 10 bases. Germline assignment: CDR1 SEHNR and CDR2 FQNEAQ (reference sequence). This CDR3 has 15 amino acids. The junction had 8 bases not matched to a gene; V was cut back by 6 bases and J by 3 bases. The DNA of the CDR3 is TGTGCCAGCAGAGGTTCAGGACTAGCGGTCTACGAGCAGTACTTC. This encodes CASRGSGLAVYEQYF.

This rearrangement joins TRBV10-3 to TRBJ2-7; D possibly corresponds to TRBD2 (6 bases). The V gene's germline CDR1 is ENHRY and CDR2 SYGVKD. The CDR3 has 12 amino acids. Trimming removed 8 bases from V and 2 bases from J, with 10 bases in between. The CDR3 spells CAIWDFPYEQYF. The CDR3 bases are TGTGCCATCTGGGACTTTCCCTACGAGCAGTACTTC.

CDR3 bases: TGTGCCAGCAGTCGAACGACTAGAGACGAGCAGTACTTC. Its protein is CASSRTTRDEQYF. The rearrangement uses TRBV27 and TRBJ2-7; D is perhaps TRBD2 (6 bases). The CDR3 runs 13 residues. With 5 bases removed from V and 5 bases from J, the gap between germline ends came to 13 bases. Germline-derived CDR1 and CDR2 are MNHEY and SMNVEV (reference sequence).

The genes are TRBV6-5 and TRBJ2-7, with D perhaps being TRBD1 or TRBD2 (5 bases each). CDR1 and CDR2 from the germline V gene are MNHEY and SVGAGI. V was pared by 1 base and J by 5 bases, with 9 bases between. There are 13 residues in the CDR3. The CDR3 DNA reads as TGTGCCAGCAGTTACTATCGGGGACACGAGCAGTACTTC. Protein product: CASSYYRGHEQYF.

The chain is built from TRBV28 and TRBJ2-5, with D possibly TRBD2 on 5 matching bases. The V gene lost 5 bases and the J gene lost 5 bases, with 15 bases spanning the gap. Germline loops: CDR1 MDHEN, CDR2 SYDVKM. This CDR3 contains 14 residues. The chain's CDR3 is CASSPGLQPETQYF. Written as DNA, the CDR3 is TGTGCCAGCAGTCCCGGACTTCAACCCGAGACCCAGTACTTC.

This rearrangement joins TRBV7-3 to TRBJ2-1; possibly TRBD2 for D (5 bases). The length of the CDR3 is 15 residues. The germline V and J ends were trimmed by 3 bases and 2 bases, with 11 bases remaining between them. Germline loops: CDR1 SGHTA, CDR2 FQGTGA. CDR3 DNA: TGTGCCAGCAGCTTTACTAGAGTCCCCTACAATGAGCAGTTCTTC. This gives the protein CASSFTRVPYNEQFF.

Note on this clone: Other DNA variants within this sample encode the same CDR3. The chain is built from TRBV27 and TRBJ2-7; D is undetermined. CDR1 is MNHEY and CDR2 is SMNVEV in the germline V gene (reference sequence). V gave up 3 bases and J gave up 2 bases, with 8 bases separating them. There are 13 residues in the CDR3. CDR3 residues: CASSFVGPYEQYF. The CDR3 DNA sequence: TGTGCCAGCAGTTTCGTCGGTCCCTACGAGCAGTACTTC.

This rearrangement joins TRBV2 to TRBJ2-5, with a possible D match to TRBD2 (6 bases). Germline CDR1 is SNHLY and CDR2 is FYNNEI. Trimming cost V 3 bases and J 4 bases, with 12 bases left between them. There are 14 residues in the CDR3. The CDR3: CASSEVRAGETQYF. The CDR3 nucleotides are TGTGCCAGCAGTGAGGTGAGAGCGGGAGAGACCCAGTACTTC.

V gene TRBV29-1 combines with J gene TRBJ1-1; TRBD1 is a possible D gene (5 bases). Germline lookup yields CDR1 SQVTM and CDR2 ANQGSEA. Trimming left V 4 bases short and J 3 bases short, with 18 bases between. The CDR3 consists of 15 residues. The CDR3: CSVAGPLDRYTEAFF. In nucleotides, the CDR3 is TGCAGCGTTGCAGGCCCCCTTGACAGATACACTGAAGCTTTCTTT.

The rearrangement uses TRBV27 and TRBJ2-5; TRBD1 might be the D (6 bases). Germline V gene lookup returns CDR1 MNHEY and CDR2 SMNVEV (reference sequence). The CDR3 sequence is 16 residues long. The germline V and J ends were trimmed by 0 bases and 3 bases, with 14 bases remaining between them. DNA of the CDR3: TGTGCCAGCAGTTTATCGGTGTTTGGGGGCGAAGAGACCCAGTACTTC. It encodes CASSLSVFGGEETQYF.

This clone appeared once. The chain is built from TRBV9 and TRBJ2-5, with a tentative D call TRBD2 (5 bases). CDR1 is SGDLS and CDR2 is YYNGEE in the germline V gene. V dropped 3 bases and J dropped 2 bases, with 11 bases sitting between them. The CDR3 runs to 14 residues. CDR3 nucleotides: TGTGCCAGCAGCGCATTAGGAGGACAAGAGACCCAGTACTTC. This translates into CASSALGGQETQYF.

This clone was seen a single time. V gene TRBV9 combines with J gene TRBJ2-1, with D unresolved. This CDR3 is 12 amino acids long. CDR1 and CDR2 (germline): SGDLS, YYNGEE. Trimming pared 3 bases from V and 4 bases from J, leaving 5 bases between. The CDR3 region has the DNA TGTGCCAGCAGCGACCGATACAATGAGCAGTTCTTC. The encoded protein is CASSDRYNEQFF. Full variable domain (remainder filled in from reference TRBV9 and TRBJ2-1): DSGVTQTPKHLITATGQRVTLRCSPRSGDLSVYWYQQSLDQGLQFLIQYYNGEERAKGNILERFSAQQFPDLHSELNLSSLELGDSALYFCASSDRYNEQFFGPGTRLTVL.